These 27 T cell receptor beta chains originate from one sample sequenced in a study of cytomegalovirus exposure and HLA in healthy donors. Amplification used 60 Vbeta primers and 13 Jbeta primers. The assay was immunoSEQ multiplex PCR, and TCRdb's table has in-frame clones only and misses some. Here the sample table reports some 72,000 clones. The sample was PBMCs. The origin of the receptors is a man younger than 40 in good health and CMV-seronegative.

The CDR3: CASSYDPTSLETQYF. The CDR3 coding sequence is TGTGCCAGCAGTTATGACCCGACTAGCCTAGAGACCCAGTACTTC. The rearrangement joins TRBV5-4 to TRBJ2-5; 7 nucleotides line up with TRBD2. The CDR3 spans 15 residues. Trimming at V came to 5 bases and at J to 4 bases, leaving 11 bases not matched to a gene. The germline CDR1 and CDR2 sequences are SGHNT and YYREEE (reference sequence).

This chain uses TRBV27 with TRBJ2-7, with D perhaps TRBD2 (5 bases). Germline V gives CDR1 MNHEY, CDR2 SMNVEV (reference sequence). Trimming removed 4 bases at V and 5 bases at J, with 6 bases between. The CDR3 is 11 residues long. CDR3 nucleotides: TGTGCCAGCAGTTCCGGGGACGAGCAGTACTTC. It is translated as CASSSGDEQYF.

The rearrangement joins TRBV5-1 to TRBJ2-7; 8 nucleotides line up with TRBD2. V was clipped by 3 bases and J by 9 bases; unmatched bases: 11. Germline CDR1 reads SGHRS; CDR2 reads YFSETQ. The CDR3 consists of 14 residues. In nucleotides, the CDR3 is TGCGCCAGCAGCTCGGGGGGGTTTGAGACGGTGCAGTACTTC. Amino acids: CASSSGGFETVQYF.

Here the CDR3 reads CASSLSGGGRSYEQYF. CDR3 coding DNA: TGTGCCAGCAGCTTATCTGGCGGAGGGCGCTCCTACGAGCAGTACTTC. V and J are TRBV7-6 and TRBJ2-7; D possibly corresponds to TRBD2 (6 bases). The germline V and J ends were trimmed by 2 bases and 0 bases, with 14 bases remaining between them. The CDR3 is 16 residues long. Germline V lookup: CDR1 SGHVS, CDR2 FNYEAQ.

The chain joins TRBV6-5 to TRBJ1-3; D is undetermined. CDR1 is MNHEY, CDR2 SVGAGI, per germline. The CDR3 loop spans 13 amino acids. The V end was cut by 5 bases, the J end by 4 bases, with 9 bases between. Written as DNA, the CDR3 is TGTGCCAGCAGTACTCCCCAAGGAAACACCATATATTTT. Its protein is CASSTPQGNTIYF.

V and J are TRBV6-5 and TRBJ2-3; 8 positions match TRBD2. Germline V gene data show CDR1 as MNHEY and CDR2 as SVGAGI. V trimming: 3 bases; J trimming: 3 bases; junction bases outside the gene matches: 8. CDR3 length: 16 amino acids. DNA of the CDR3: TGTGCCAGCAGTTATGGTCCAGCGGGGGTGACAGATACGCAGTATTTT. This encodes CASSYGPAGVTDTQYF.

This chain joins TRBV7-8 and TRBJ1-2, with 10 bases matching TRBD1. The CDR3 extends over 18 amino acids. Germline-derived CDR1 and CDR2 are SGHVS and FQNEAQ. The junction had 17 bases not matched to a gene; V was cut back by 5 bases and J by 5 bases. The CDR3 DNA sequence: TGTGCCAGCAGCACAGGACAGGGGGGTATAATTGTACCATATGGCTACACCTTC. It codes for CASSTGQGGIIVPYGYTF.

This chain links TRBV19 with TRBJ2-5; 9 nucleotides align to TRBD1. The DNA end is more similar to TRBJ2-7, so the J call may be wrong. CDR3 length: 15 residues. Germline loops: CDR1 LNHDA, CDR2 SQIVND (reference sequence). The CDR3 reads CASSTRTGGRYEQYF. The CDR3 DNA follows: TGTGCCAGTAGTACCCGAACAGGGGGCAGATACGAGCAGTACTTC.

The CDR3 sequence is CASSLLQGGGGNTIYF. The CDR3 DNA sequence: TGTGCCAGCAGCTTACTTCAGGGGGGCGGAGGAAACACCATATATTTT. This chain links TRBV11-2 with TRBJ1-3; 7 positions match TRBD1. Germline trimming cut 2 bases from V and 4 bases from J; bases unmatched to any gene: 8. Per germline, CDR1 SGHAT and CDR2 FQNNGV. The CDR3 runs 16 residues.

The chain links TRBV4-1 to TRBJ2-7, with D possibly being TRBD2 (6 bases). V gave up 3 bases and J gave up 2 bases, with 14 bases separating them. The germline V gene encodes CDR1 MGHRA and CDR2 YSYEKL. CDR3 size: 15 residues. In DNA, the CDR3 is TGCGCCAGCAGCCACGCTGCGGGGAGCGCCTACGAGCAGTACTTC. This codes for CASSHAAGSAYEQYF.

The rearrangement uses TRBV11-1 and TRBJ2-7; TRBD1 matches at 7 bases. There are 13 residues in the CDR3. CDR1 is SGHAT and CDR2 is FQDESV in the germline V gene (reference sequence). Trimming cost V 8 bases and J 4 bases; bases outside gene matches: 8. CDR3 coding DNA: TGTGCCAGCGCAGACAGGGTAGAGTACGAGCAGTACTTC. Its translation: CASADRVEYEQYF.

The CDR3 bases are TGTGCCAGCAGCACGAGCGGTGGCAGATACAATGAGCAGTTCTTC. Translated, it gives CASSTSGGRYNEQFF. V gene TRBV9 combines with J gene TRBJ2-1, with D tentatively TRBD2 (5 bases). Trimming took 4 bases from V and 4 from J, leaving 15 bases between them. In germline, CDR1 is SGDLS, CDR2 YYNGEE. CDR3 size: 15 residues. Full variable domain (outside the CDR3, taken from reference TRBV9 and TRBJ2-1): DSGVTQTPKHLITATGQRVTLRCSPRSGDLSVYWYQQSLDQGLQFLIQYYNGEERAKGNILERFSAQQFPDLHSELNLSSLELGDSALYFCASSTSGGRYNEQFFGPGTRLTVL.

The V call is TRBV6-6, the J call TRBJ2-7; a possible D gene is TRBD2 (6 bases). CDR3 size: 13 residues. V was cut by 7 bases and J by 2 bases, with 12 bases left in between. Germline CDR1 is MNHNY and CDR2 is SVGAGI (reference sequence). The CDR3 DNA reads TGTGCCAGCACCTTCGGAGGGACCTACGAGCAGTACTTC. It codes for CASTFGGTYEQYF.

The chain links TRBV19 to TRBJ1-5, with D possibly TRBD1 on 6 matching bases. Trimming left V 5 bases short and J 1 base short, with 15 bases between. Germline CDR1 and CDR2: LNHDA and SQIVND (reference sequence). This CDR3 contains 16 residues. The CDR3 spells CASSARGGLSNQPQHF. CDR3 in DNA: TGTGCCAGTAGTGCCCGGGGGGGCCTGAGCAATCAGCCCCAGCATTTT.

The chain uses TRBV9 and TRBJ2-5; 11 positions match TRBD2. The ends lost 4 bases at V and 1 base at J; junction bases unmatched: 9. The CDR3 has 17 amino acids. Germline CDR1 SGDLS, CDR2 YYNGEE. CDR3 sequence (DNA): TGTGCCAGCAGCTCAGACCCCCTAGCGGGGGGCCAAGAGACCCAGTACTTC. Protein product: CASSSDPLAGGQETQYF.

This chain uses TRBV5-1 with TRBJ2-4; TRBD2 is a possible D gene (6 bases). The germline V gene has CDR1 SGHRS and CDR2 YFSETQ. The CDR3 runs to 16 residues. V shed 2 bases and J shed 5 bases, with 17 bases lying between them. CDR3 amino acids: CASSLAVWGVENIQYF. The CDR3, as DNA: TGCGCCAGCAGCTTAGCGGTTTGGGGGGTTGAAAACATTCAGTACTTC.

The J gene is TRBJ1-5, the V gene TRBV2, with 10 bases that match TRBD1. V lost 6 bases, J lost 7 bases, and 6 bases stayed unmatched. Germline CDR1 and CDR2: SNHLY and FYNNEI. The CDR3 consists of 14 residues. This chain's CDR3 is CASSDGTGEQPQHF. The DNA of the CDR3 is TGTGCCAGCAGCGATGGGACAGGGGAGCAGCCCCAGCATTTT.

This sequence joins TRBV2 and TRBJ2-7; possibly TRBD1 for D (6 bases). The CDR3 consists of 12 residues. Germline-derived CDR1 and CDR2 are SNHLY and FYNNEI. V was trimmed by 6 bases and J by 8 bases, leaving 14 bases between them. The CDR3 protein is CASSPQGSKQYF. The CDR3 DNA reads TGTGCCAGCAGCCCCCAGGGGTCAAAGCAGTACTTC.

The V call is TRBV25-1, the J call TRBJ1-2; possibly TRBD1 for D (5 bases). The V end lost 2 bases, the J end lost 6 bases, and 10 bases lay between the germline ends. This CDR3 has 13 residues. Per germline, CDR1 MGHDK and CDR2 SYGVNS. The CDR3 DNA reads TGTGCCAGCAGTGAAAGGCCAGGGAATGGCTACACCTTC. Translation: CASSERPGNGYTF.

The chain has TRBV7-9 and TRBJ1-1, with D perhaps matching TRBD1 (5 bases). CDR1 is SEHNR, CDR2 FQNEAQ, per germline (reference sequence). CDR3 length: 16 residues. Deletions cut 2 bases from V and 0 bases from J, with 13 bases between. CDR3 sequence reads: CASSLKRGLLNTEAFF. CDR3 DNA: TGTGCCAGCAGCTTAAAGAGGGGACTCTTGAACACTGAAGCTTTCTTT. The full variable domain, its missing parts supplied by reference TRBV7-9 and TRBJ1-1, is DTGVSQNPRHKITKRGQNVTFRCDPISEHNRLYWYRQTLGQGPEFLTYFQNEAQLEKSRLLSDRFSAERPKGSFSTLEIQRTEQGDSAMYLCASSLKRGLLNTEAFFGQGTRLTVV.

V usage is TRBV5-1 and J usage is TRBJ1-1, with D unresolved. Germline lookup yields CDR1 SGHRS and CDR2 YFSETQ. CDR3 length: 14 amino acids. V dropped 0 bases and J dropped 5 bases, with 11 bases sitting between them. CDR3 sequence: CASSLGGGRTEAFF. DNA of the CDR3: TGCGCCAGCAGCTTGGGGGGAGGACGAACTGAAGCTTTCTTT. Filled out from reference TRBV5-1 and TRBJ1-1, the complete variable domain reads KAGVTQTPRYLIKTRGQQVTLSCSPISGHRSVSWYQQTPGQGLQFLFEYFSETQRNKGNFPGRFSGRQFSNSRSEMNVSTLELGDSALYLCASSLGGGRTEAFFGQGTRLTVV.

The gene calls are TRBV7-2 and TRBJ1-2, with D maybe TRBD1 (6 bases). The germline gives CDR1 SGHTA, CDR2 FQGNSA. Between the trimmed V and J ends, which lost 10 bases and 9 bases, there was a span of 15 bases. This CDR3 has 11 amino acids. CDR3: CAMSLQGRYTF. CDR3 bases: TGTGCCATGTCCTTACAGGGCCGCTACACCTTC.

The CDR3: CASSFTGYEQYF. The CDR3 coding sequence is TGTGCCAGCAGCTTCACAGGTTACGAGCAGTACTTC. The V call is TRBV7-9, the J call TRBJ2-7; D may be TRBD1 (5 bases). The V gene's germline CDR1 is SEHNR and CDR2 FQNEAQ (reference sequence). V lost 3 bases and J 4 bases, leaving 7 bases between the germline ends. The CDR3 sequence is 12 residues long.

This chain joins TRBV5-6 and TRBJ2-3, with a weak D call TRBD1 (6 bases). Germline values: CDR1 SGHDT, CDR2 YYEEEE. V lost 0 bases, J lost 2 bases, and 10 bases lay in between. The CDR3 extends over 15 amino acids. Here the CDR3 reads CASSLVVGATDTQYF. CDR3 coding DNA: TGTGCCAGCAGCTTGGTAGTGGGGGCCACAGATACGCAGTATTTT.

The chain employs TRBV5-1 and TRBJ2-2; D unresolved. The germline V gene encodes CDR1 SGHRS and CDR2 YFSETQ. Trimming removed 1 base from V and 2 bases from J, with 12 bases in between. This CDR3 has 16 residues. This CDR3 reads CASSLSGNPNTGELFF. The CDR3, as DNA: TGCGCCAGCAGCTTGTCAGGCAACCCAAACACCGGGGAGCTGTTTTTT.

The rearrangement uses TRBV6-5 and TRBJ2-7; 9 nucleotides agree with TRBD1. CDR1 and CDR2 from the germline V gene are MNHEY and SVGAGI. Germline trimming cut 6 bases from V and 2 bases from J; bases unmatched to any gene: 2. The CDR3 spans 13 residues. As DNA, the CDR3 is TGTGCCAGCAGAGGGACAGGGCCCTACGAGCAGTACTTC. Translated, it gives CASRGTGPYEQYF.

The chain recombines TRBV5-1 with TRBJ2-5; possible D gene TRBD1, 6 bases. The V end lost 0 bases, the J end lost 4 bases, and 7 bases lay between the germline ends. The length of the CDR3 is 13 residues. CDR1 is SGHRS, CDR2 YFSETQ, per germline. Here the CDR3 DNA reads TGCGCCAGCAGCTTGGTGGGGGCAGAGACCCAGTACTTC. Translating gives CASSLVGAETQYF.